These T cell receptor beta chains were read from a single sample in a study of T-cell memory formation after mild COVID-19. TCRdb reprocessed the 5' RACE reads with MiXCR, giving one entry per CDR3 protein. The table lists some 200,000 distinct CDR3 sequences, 20% to 25% of them singletons, with more than 20% in the top ten. Specimen: PBMCs or a T cell subset sorted from them (not recorded which). Every receptor here comes from an adult woman who had mild COVID-19 (a few samples of this study predate the infection). Cell type and time point are not known. CDR3s include the opening cysteine and the closing phenylalanine or tryptophan. A D gene is named only where the DNA matches it firmly. Size is stated for part of the rows, as once, few or many counts, or as a class when the clone is expanded.

TRBV27,TRBD2,TRBJ2-1,.,CASKSSGSSRGQFF,TGTGCCAGCAAATCTAGCGGGAGCTCTAGGGGGCAGTTCTTC
TRBV7-8,.,TRBJ2-7,few,CASSLAWEQYF,TGTGCCAGCAGCTTAGCGTGGGAGCAGTACTTC
TRBV4-3,TRBD2,TRBJ2-3,.,CASSQYLAEGSTDTQYF,TGCGCCAGCAGCCAGTACCTAGCGGAGGGAAGCACAGATACGCAGTATTTT
TRBV19,TRBD1,TRBJ1-1,.,CASILGSTGDEAFF,TGTGCCAGTATTTTAGGGTCGACAGGGGATGAAGCTTTCTTT
TRBV24-1,.,TRBJ2-1,many,CATAGAGEQFF,TGTGCCACCGCGGGGGCAGGTGAGCAGTTCTTC
TRBV5-1,.,TRBJ2-7,medium-sized,CASSLAPGDEQYF,TGCGCCAGCAGCTTGGCCCCCGGCGACGAGCAGTACTTC
TRBV21-1,.,TRBJ2-3,.,CASSKKKAGQGTDTQYF,TGTGCCAGCAGCAAAAAAAAGGCGGGACAGGGCACAGATACGCAGTATTTT
TRBV29-1,TRBD1,TRBJ2-7,few,CSVADRASYEQYF,TGCAGCGTTGCGGACAGGGCCTCCTACGAGCAGTACTTC
TRBV2,TRBD2,TRBJ2-1,.,CASSDLGTRSLVAEQFF,TGTGCCAGCAGTGATCTCGGGACTAGAAGTTTGGTAGCGGAGCAGTTCTTC
TRBV6-5,.,TRBJ1-4,few,CASSSKIWSEKLFF,TGTGCCAGCAGTTCCAAGATATGGAGTGAAAAACTGTTTTTT
TRBV12-3/TRBV12-4,TRBD1,TRBJ2-2,few,CASRDRGDTGELFF,TGTGCCAGCAGGGACAGGGGGGACACCGGGGAGCTGTTTTTT
TRBV7-2,.,TRBJ2-1,few,CASSLWGANNEQFF,TGTGCCAGCAGCTTATGGGGGGCAAACAATGAGCAGTTCTTC
TRBV12-3/TRBV12-4,TRBD1,TRBJ2-6,few,CASSFPLLGQGFAGANVLTF,TGTGCCAGCAGTTTCCCTCTTCTCGGACAGGGGTTCGCTGGGGCCAACGTCCTGACTTTC
TRBV5-1,.,TRBJ2-7,.,CASSLDSPYEQYF,TGCGCCAGCAGCCTTGACAGTCCCTACGAGCAGTACTTC
TRBV3-1,.,TRBJ2-7,few,CASSRPGTGAHEQYF,TGTGCCAGCAGCCGCCCGGGAACAGGAGCCCACGAGCAGTACTTC
TRBV7-9,TRBD1,TRBJ2-2,.,CASSSARHRGPNTGELFF,TGTGCCAGCAGTTCAGCTCGGCACAGGGGCCCGAACACCGGGGAGCTGTTTTTT
TRBV6-1,.,TRBJ2-4,few,CASSEATSDSSKYF,TGTGCCAGCAGTGAAGCGACCTCAGACAGTTCTAAGTACTTC
TRBV9,.,TRBJ1-2,.,CASSVEGNANYGYTF,TGTGCCAGCAGCGTGGAAGGGAATGCTAACTATGGCTACACCTTC
TRBV6-2/TRBV6-3,TRBD1,TRBJ2-7,.,CASSPGQENHEQYF,TGTGCCAGCAGTCCGGGACAGGAAAACCACGAGCAGTACTTC
TRBV11-2,TRBD1,TRBJ1-4,.,CASSPGTGGIEKLFF,TGTGCCAGCAGCCCCGGGACAGGGGGCATTGAAAAACTGTTTTTT
TRBV7-7,.,TRBJ2-7,.,CASSVGPLYEQYF,TGTGCCAGCAGCGTGGGACCGCTCTACGAGCAGTACTTC
TRBV7-9,.,TRBJ2-3,.,CASSLRQGRSDTQYF,TGTGCCAGCAGCTTGCGGCAGGGGCGATCGGATACGCAGTATTTT
TRBV11-2,.,TRBJ2-5,few,CASSFSPGPQETQYF,TGTGCCAGCAGCTTCTCTCCCGGGCCTCAAGAGACCCAGTACTTC
TRBV4-1,.,TRBJ1-5,.,CASSQLLSSNQPQHF,TGCGCCAGCAGCCAATTATTAAGTAGCAATCAGCCCCAGCATTTT
TRBV5-4,.,TRBJ2-1,many,CASSDGPGSDEQFF,TGTGCCAGCAGCGACGGTCCGGGTAGCGATGAGCAGTTCTTC
TRBV30,.,TRBJ2-6,.,CLGDDGANVLTF,TGTCTGGGGGATGATGGGGCCAACGTCCTGACTTTC
TRBV7-9,TRBD1,TRBJ2-2,.,CASKTGTKSTGELFF,TGTGCCAGCAAGACAGGGACGAAAAGCACCGGGGAGCTGTTTTTT
TRBV25-1,.,TRBJ2-1,.,CAISEYNEQFF,TGTGCCATCAGTGAGTACAATGAGCAGTTCTTC
TRBV15,TRBD1,TRBJ2-7,few,CATSRNDRVGNEQYF,TGTGCCACCAGCAGAAATGACAGGGTCGGGAACGAGCAGTACTTC
TRBV5-1,.,TRBJ1-4,.,CASSFYSSGNEKLFF,TGCGCCAGCAGCTTCTATTCCTCGGGTAATGAAAAACTGTTTTTT
TRBV2,.,TRBJ1-5,few,CASSERSNQPQHF,TGTGCCAGCAGTGAACGAAGCAATCAGCCCCAGCATTTT
TRBV3-1,.,TRBJ2-3,.,CASSQLGTPSTDTQYF,TGTGCCAGCAGCCAACTCGGGACACCTAGCACAGATACGCAGTATTTT
TRBV4-2,.,TRBJ1-1,.,CASSQDRGGGTEAFF,TGTGCCAGCAGCCAAGACAGGGGTGGGGGCACTGAAGCTTTCTTT
TRBV20-1,.,TRBJ2-5,.,CSARELKETQYF,TGCAGTGCTAGAGAGCTGAAAGAGACCCAGTACTTC
TRBV12-3/TRBV12-4,TRBD1,TRBJ1-6,few,CASSYRQGAGSPLHF,TGTGCCAGCAGTTACCGACAGGGGGCGGGTTCACCCCTCCACTTT
TRBV11-2,.,TRBJ2-3,many,CASSLGGGSTDTQYF,TGTGCCAGCAGCTTAGGTGGGGGGAGCACAGATACGCAGTATTTT
TRBV9,.,TRBJ2-2,.,CASSPPRVNTGELFF,TGTGCCAGCAGCCCCCCTCGGGTTAACACCGGGGAGCTGTTTTTT
TRBV7-8,.,TRBJ2-3,many,CASSPLGSTDTQYF,TGTGCCAGCAGCCCCCTAGGTTCCACAGATACGCAGTATTTT
TRBV5-1,TRBD1,TRBJ2-1,.,CASTPGQGGNEGEQFF,TGCGCCAGCACACCGGGACAGGGGGGGAACGAGGGTGAGCAGTTCTTC
TRBV7-9,.,TRBJ2-2,few,CAGEKGNTGELFF,TGTGCCGGAGAAAAGGGGAACACCGGGGAGCTGTTTTTT